This T cell receptor (beta chain) was sequenced in a study of human T cells and chemical hapten exposure. Study information: All patients underwent weekly scalp dosing with diphenylcyclopropenone for the full roughly 24-week study.

Study-wide points: The presence of alopecia in the donors means their immune response may differ from healthy people's. Controls formed significantly fewer large CDR3 similarity clusters than expanded TCRs did.

TCRdb ran MiXCR on the RACE reads and lists one entry per CDR3 protein. This table has more than 150,000 distinct CDR3 sequences, nearly 30% appearing once. This CDR3 contains 17 residues. V gave up 0 bases and J gave up 6 bases, with 17 bases separating them. The germline gives CDR1 LGHNA, CDR2 YSLEER. Details on this clonotype: As yet, its antigen is unknown.

Documented time point: pre-sensitization, week 0. Treatment defined: therapeutic diphenylcyclopropenone sensitization with weekly scalp DPC. The receptor was isolated from a woman aged 30 to 39 with alopecia areata. Some clones in this sample may be carry-over from other donors' samples. Here the sequenced sample was whole blood, taken in connection with sensitization to the hapten diphenylcyclopropenone (DPC). The chain combines TRBV4-3 with TRBJ2-2; maybe TRBD2 (6 bases). The CDR3 DNA sequence: TGCGCCAGCAGCCAAGAAAGCCACGGGGGTCCCTCCGGGGAGCTGTTTTTT. It translates to CASSQESHGGPSGELFF.